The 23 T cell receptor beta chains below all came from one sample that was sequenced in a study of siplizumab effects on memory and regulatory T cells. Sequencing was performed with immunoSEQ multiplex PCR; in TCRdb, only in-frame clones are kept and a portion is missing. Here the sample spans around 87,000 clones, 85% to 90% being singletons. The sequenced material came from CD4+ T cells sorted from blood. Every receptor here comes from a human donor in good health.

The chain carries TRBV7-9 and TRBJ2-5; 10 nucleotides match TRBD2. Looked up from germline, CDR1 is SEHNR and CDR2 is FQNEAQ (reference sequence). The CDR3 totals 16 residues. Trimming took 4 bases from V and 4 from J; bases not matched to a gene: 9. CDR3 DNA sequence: TGTGCCAGCAGCTCCGATCTAGCGGGAGTTGGAGAGACCCAGTACTTC. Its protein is CASSSDLAGVGETQYF. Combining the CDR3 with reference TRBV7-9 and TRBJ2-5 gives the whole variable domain DTGVSQNPRHKITKRGQNVTFRCDPISEHNRLYWYRQTLGQGPEFLTYFQNEAQLEKSRLLSDRFSAERPKGSFSTLEIQRTEQGDSAMYLCASSSDLAGVGETQYFGPGTRLLVL.

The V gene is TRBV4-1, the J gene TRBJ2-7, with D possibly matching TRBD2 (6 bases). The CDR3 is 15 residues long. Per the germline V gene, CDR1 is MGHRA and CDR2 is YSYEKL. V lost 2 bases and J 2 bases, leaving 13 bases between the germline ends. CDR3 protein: CASSQIYSGPYEQYF. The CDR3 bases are TGCGCCAGCAGCCAAATATATAGCGGCCCCTACGAGCAGTACTTC.

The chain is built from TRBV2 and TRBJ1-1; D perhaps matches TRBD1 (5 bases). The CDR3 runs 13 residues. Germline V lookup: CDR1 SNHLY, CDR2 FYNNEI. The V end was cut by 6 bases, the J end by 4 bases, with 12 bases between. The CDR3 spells CASRTGFGTEAFF. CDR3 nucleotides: TGTGCCAGCAGAACAGGATTCGGCACTGAAGCTTTCTTT.

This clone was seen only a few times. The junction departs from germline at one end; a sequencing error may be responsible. CDR3 coding DNA: TGTGCCAGCAGTTCTCCGGGCCGAGGGGCCTATAATGAGCAGTTCTTC. Translating it yields CASSSPGRGAYNEQFF. This chain joins TRBV28 and TRBJ2-1; either TRBD1 or TRBD2 may supply D (5 bases each). The V gene's germline CDR1 is MDHEN and CDR2 SYDVKM. The CDR3 spans 16 residues.

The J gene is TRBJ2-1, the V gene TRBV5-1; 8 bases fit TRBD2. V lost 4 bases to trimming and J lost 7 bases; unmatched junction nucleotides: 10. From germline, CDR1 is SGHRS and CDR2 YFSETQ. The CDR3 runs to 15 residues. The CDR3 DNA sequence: TGCGCCAGCAGCCTGATGCAGGCTAGCGGGAATGAGCAGTTCTTC. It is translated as CASSLMQASGNEQFF.

The CDR3 DNA sequence: TGCGCCAGCAGCTTGTTGGGTGCGAACACTGAAGCTTTCTTT. This sequence encodes CASSLLGANTEAFF. The chain carries TRBV5-1 and TRBJ1-1; D gene uncertain. V lost 1 base and J 1 base, leaving 8 bases between the germline ends. Germline values: CDR1 SGHRS, CDR2 YFSETQ. The length of the CDR3 is 14 residues.

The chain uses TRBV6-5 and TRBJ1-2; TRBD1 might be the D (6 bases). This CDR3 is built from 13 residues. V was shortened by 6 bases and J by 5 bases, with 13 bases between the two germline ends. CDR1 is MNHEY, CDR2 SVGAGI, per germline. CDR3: CASRIGTSYGYTF. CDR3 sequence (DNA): TGTGCCAGCAGGATCGGGACAAGTTATGGCTACACCTTC.

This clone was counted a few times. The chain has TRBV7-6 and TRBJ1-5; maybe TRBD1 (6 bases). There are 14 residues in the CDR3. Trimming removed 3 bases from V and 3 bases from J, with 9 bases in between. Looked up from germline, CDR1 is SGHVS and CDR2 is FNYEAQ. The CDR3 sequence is CASSFGGANQPQHF. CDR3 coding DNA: TGTGCCAGCAGCTTTGGGGGGGCCAATCAGCCCCAGCATTTT.

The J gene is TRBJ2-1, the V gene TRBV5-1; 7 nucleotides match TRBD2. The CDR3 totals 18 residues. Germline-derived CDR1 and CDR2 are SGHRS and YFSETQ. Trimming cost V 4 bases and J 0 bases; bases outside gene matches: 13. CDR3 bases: TGCGCCAGCAGCCCGGGGGGTAGCGCTCTAAGCTCCTACAATGAGCAGTTCTTC. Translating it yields CASSPGGSALSSYNEQFF.

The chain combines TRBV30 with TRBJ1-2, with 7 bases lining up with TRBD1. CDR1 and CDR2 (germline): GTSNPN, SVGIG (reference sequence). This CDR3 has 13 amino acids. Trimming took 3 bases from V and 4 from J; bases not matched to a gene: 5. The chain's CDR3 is CAWRPGQTYGYTF. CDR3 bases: TGTGCCTGGAGGCCGGGACAGACCTATGGCTACACCTTC.

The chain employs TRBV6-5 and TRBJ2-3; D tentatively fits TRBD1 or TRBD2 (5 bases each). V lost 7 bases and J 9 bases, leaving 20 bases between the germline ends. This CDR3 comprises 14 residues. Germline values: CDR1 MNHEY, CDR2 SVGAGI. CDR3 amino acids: CASTQHGGAETQYF. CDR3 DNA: TGTGCCAGCACCCAACATGGGGGAGCTGAAACGCAGTATTTT.

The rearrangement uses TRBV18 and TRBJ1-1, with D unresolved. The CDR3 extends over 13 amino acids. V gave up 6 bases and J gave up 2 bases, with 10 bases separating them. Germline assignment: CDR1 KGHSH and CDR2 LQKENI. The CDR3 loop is CASSSEANTEAFF. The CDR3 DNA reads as TGTGCCAGCTCCTCAGAGGCCAACACTGAAGCTTTCTTT.

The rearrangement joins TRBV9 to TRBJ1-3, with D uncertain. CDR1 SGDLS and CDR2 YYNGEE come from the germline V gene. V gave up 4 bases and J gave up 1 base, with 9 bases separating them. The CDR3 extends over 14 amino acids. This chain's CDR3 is CASSPVVSGNTIYF. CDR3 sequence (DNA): TGTGCCAGCAGCCCCGTAGTTTCTGGAAACACCATATATTTT.

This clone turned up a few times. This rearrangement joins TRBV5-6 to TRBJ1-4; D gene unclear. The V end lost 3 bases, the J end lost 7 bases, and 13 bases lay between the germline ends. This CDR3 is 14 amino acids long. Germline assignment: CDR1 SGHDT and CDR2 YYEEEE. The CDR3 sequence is CASSSTRETEKLFF. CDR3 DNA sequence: TGTGCCAGCAGCTCTACCCGAGAAACTGAAAAACTGTTTTTT.

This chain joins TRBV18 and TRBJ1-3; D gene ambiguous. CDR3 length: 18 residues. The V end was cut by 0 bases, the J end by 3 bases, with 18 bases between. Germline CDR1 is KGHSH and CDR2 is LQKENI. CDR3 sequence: CASSPPGGRSIIGNTIYF. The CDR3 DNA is TGTGCCAGCTCACCACCAGGCGGGAGGTCCATCATTGGAAACACCATATATTTT.

This CDR3 reads CASSRGTDQPQHF. CDR3 coding DNA: TGTGCCAGCAGCCGGGGGACCGATCAGCCCCAGCATTTT. This chain joins TRBV6-1 and TRBJ1-5; a possible D gene is TRBD1 (5 bases). V lost 6 bases to trimming and J lost 5 bases, with 11 bases between them. The CDR3 sequence is 13 residues long. The germline CDR1 and CDR2 sequences are MNHNS and SASEGT.

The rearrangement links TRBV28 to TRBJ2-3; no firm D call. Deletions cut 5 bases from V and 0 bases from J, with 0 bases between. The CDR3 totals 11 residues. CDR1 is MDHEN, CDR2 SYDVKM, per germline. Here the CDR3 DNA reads TGTGCCAGCAGTAGCACAGATACGCAGTATTTT. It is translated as CASSSTDTQYF.

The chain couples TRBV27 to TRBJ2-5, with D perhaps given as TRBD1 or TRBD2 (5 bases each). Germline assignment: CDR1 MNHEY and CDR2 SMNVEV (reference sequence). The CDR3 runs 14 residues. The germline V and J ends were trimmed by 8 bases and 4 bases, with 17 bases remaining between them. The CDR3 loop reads CASFSPSRGETQYF. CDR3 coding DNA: TGTGCCAGCTTCTCCCCCTCGAGGGGAGAGACCCAGTACTTC.

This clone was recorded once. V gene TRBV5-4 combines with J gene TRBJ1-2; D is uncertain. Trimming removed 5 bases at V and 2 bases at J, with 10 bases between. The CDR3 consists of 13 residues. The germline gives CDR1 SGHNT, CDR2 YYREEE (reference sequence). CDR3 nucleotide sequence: TGTGCCAGCAGGCGGGCGGGGAACTATGGCTACACCTTC. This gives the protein CASRRAGNYGYTF. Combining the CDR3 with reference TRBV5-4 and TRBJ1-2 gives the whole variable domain ETGVTQSPTHLIKTRGQQVTLRCSSQSGHNTVSWYQQALGQGPQFIFQYYREEENGRGNFPPRFSGLQFPNYSSELNVNALELDDSALYLCASRRAGNYGYTFGSGTRLTVV.

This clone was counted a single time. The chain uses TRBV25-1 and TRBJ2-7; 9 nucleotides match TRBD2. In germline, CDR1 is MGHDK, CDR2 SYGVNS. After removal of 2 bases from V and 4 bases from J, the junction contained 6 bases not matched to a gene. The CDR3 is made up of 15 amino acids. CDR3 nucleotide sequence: TGTGCCAGCAGTGAAGGGGTAGCGGGGGCTTACGAGCAGTACTTC. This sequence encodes CASSEGVAGAYEQYF.

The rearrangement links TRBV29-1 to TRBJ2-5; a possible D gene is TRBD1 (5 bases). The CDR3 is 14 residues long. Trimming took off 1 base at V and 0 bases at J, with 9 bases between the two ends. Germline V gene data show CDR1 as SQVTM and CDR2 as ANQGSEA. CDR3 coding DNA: TGCAGCGTTGAAGCCGCAGGGAACCAAGAGACCCAGTACTTC. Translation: CSVEAAGNQETQYF.

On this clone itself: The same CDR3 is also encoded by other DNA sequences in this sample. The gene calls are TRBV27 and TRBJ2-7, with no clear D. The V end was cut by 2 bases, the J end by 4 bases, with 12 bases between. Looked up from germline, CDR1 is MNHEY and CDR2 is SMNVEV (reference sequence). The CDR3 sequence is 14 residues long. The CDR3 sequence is CASSLTTNSYEQYF. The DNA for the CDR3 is TGTGCCAGCAGTTTAACGACAAATTCATACGAGCAGTACTTC.

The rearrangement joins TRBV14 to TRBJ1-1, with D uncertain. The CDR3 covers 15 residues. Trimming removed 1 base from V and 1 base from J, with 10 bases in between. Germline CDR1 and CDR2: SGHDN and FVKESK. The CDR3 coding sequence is TGTGCCAGCAGCCAAGTTCGAGGGTCGAACACTGAAGCTTTCTTT. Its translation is CASSQVRGSNTEAFF.